The rows below give T cell receptor beta chains drawn from one sample of a study of shared clonotypes between healthy human individuals. TCRdb's table, derived via immunoSEQ multiplex PCR, lists solely in-frame clones and lacks some. The repertoire has approximately 720,000 clones, about 90% of them found once; the top ten carry about 24%. Sequencing used naive CD8+ T cells sorted from blood. These TCRs come from a young man in good health. Both conserved end residues are trimmed from each CDR3.

TRBV9,TRBJ1-1,12,ASSPADANTEAF
TRBV4-1,TRBJ1-1,13,ASSQVRALNTEAF
TRBV10-1,TRBJ2-7,12,ASSRDLKTSEQY
TRBV20-1,TRBJ2-7,8,SAGGYEQY
TRBV6-1,TRBJ2-3,13,ASSVQAGGSDTQY
TRBV28,TRBJ1-1,12,ASSRRPMNTEAF
TRBV2,TRBJ1-2,10,ASLGDVYGYT
TRBV6-5,TRBJ1-1,10,ASISGETEAF
TRBV7-3,TRBJ2-1,9,ASDGGQGQF
TRBV6-1,TRBJ2-1,13,ATWKRESSYNEQF
TRBV18,TRBJ2-5,12,ASSLTSGQETQY
TRBV7-6,TRBJ2-5,14,ASSSRLWRDQETQY
TRBV7-9,TRBJ1-2,10,ASSLGTYGYT
TRBV27,TRBJ2-7,12,ASSFFPGSYEQY
TRBV27,TRBJ1-1,13,ASSPWTETNTEAF
TRBV7-9,TRBJ2-7,11,ASSLRTQWEQY
TRBV9,TRBJ2-2,15,ASSVEGGWRNTGELF
TRBV29-1,TRBJ2-2,15,SVELRGGGGDTGELF
TRBV11-2,TRBJ1-1,11,ASSLGGFYEAF
TRBV27,TRBJ1-1,12,ASSLFAGAWEAF
TRBV27,TRBJ2-6,11,ASSFSGANVLT
TRBV27,TRBJ2-7,12,ASRGGSSAYEQY
TRBV6-6,TRBJ2-7,11,ASTQGAVHEQY
TRBV5-8,TRBJ2-4,14,ASSVGGVLAKNIQY
TRBV6-4,TRBJ2-3,14,ASSRLAGDSTDTQY
TRBV7-9,TRBJ2-1,12,ASSLPTGGNEQF
TRBV19,TRBJ2-6,11,ASRGIGANVLT
TRBV11-2,TRBJ2-1,12,ASSTGVTYNEQF
TRBV27,TRBJ2-2,13,ASGAGTSGTGELF
TRBV25-1,TRBJ2-6,14,ASSEWSRSGANVLT
TRBV5-1,TRBJ2-7,12,ASSLVGGTHEQY
TRBV11-2,TRBJ2-7,12,ASSLEPRVHEQY
TRBV7-9,TRBJ1-5,11,ASSLVANQPQH
TRBV27,TRBJ2-3,12,ASSLGAGGDTQY
TRBV7-2,TRBJ2-7,12,ASSPGTSGYEQY
TRBV27,TRBJ1-5,13,ASSLDRGGGQPQH
TRBV28,TRBJ2-5,12,ASKIKGVDETQY
TRBV7-3,TRBJ2-1,17,ASSASGLAGDLGYNEQF
TRBV9,TRBJ2-1,15,ASSVPRGPSDQYEQF
TRBV13,TRBJ2-3,14,ASYGQGRERTDTQY
TRBV6-1,TRBJ2-7,12,ASRPGRGDYEQY
TRBV27,TRBJ2-1,10,ASSLNWGEQF
TRBV30,TRBJ1-1,12,AWSVVGLNTEAF
TRBV18,TRBJ2-1,14,ASSAQEGPMYNEQF
TRBV7-8,TRBJ1-5,19,ASSQSTRQGSYRQGLGPQH
TRBV11-2,TRBJ2-7,13,ASSLGWRAAYEQY
TRBV14,TRBJ2-7,12,ASSQGQHPKVKY
TRBV29-1,TRBJ2-7,12,SVQGLAGNYEQY
TRBV6-1,TRBJ2-2,6,ATGELF
TRBV13,TRBJ2-7,14,ASSQRGTSGRDEQY
TRBV14,TRBJ2-7,11,ASSQDQDYEQY
TRBV27,TRBJ1-2,12,ASRPGQNLYGYT
TRBV18,TRBJ2-3,15,ASSGDRGSSTTDTQY
TRBV25-1,TRBJ1-5,10,ASMGGQGSQH